A single sample gave rise to the 11 T cell receptor beta chains below, sequenced in a study of cytomegalovirus exposure and HLA in healthy donors. 13 Jbeta primers and 60 Vbeta primers were used for the PCR. Data came from immunoSEQ multiplex PCR; TCRdb stores just in-frame clones and leaves some out. Of a few hundred thousand clones in the sample, approximately 81% were seen once. What was sequenced was PBMCs. These receptors were obtained from a man aged 25 to 40 in good health and CMV-seronegative.

The rearrangement uses TRBV28 and TRBJ2-1, with D maybe TRBD1 (5 bases). V gave up 5 bases and J gave up 10 bases, with 18 bases separating them. The length of the CDR3 is 14 residues. Germline CDR1 and CDR2: MDHEN and SYDVKM. CDR3: CASSDPAGLREQFF. The CDR3, as DNA: TGTGCCAGCAGTGACCCGGCAGGGTTGAGGGAGCAGTTCTTC.

V gene TRBV2 combines with J gene TRBJ2-2; 13 nucleotides align to TRBD2. CDR3 size: 16 residues. Trimming removed 6 bases from V and 4 bases from J; junction bases left unmatched: 5. Germline loops: CDR1 SNHLY, CDR2 FYNNEI. CDR3 amino acids: CASRGTSGVGTGELFF. The DNA of the CDR3 is TGTGCCAGCAGGGGGACTAGCGGGGTGGGCACCGGGGAGCTGTTTTTT.

This chain connects TRBV27 to TRBJ2-1; perhaps TRBD2 as D (6 bases). This CDR3 has 15 amino acids. V dropped 2 bases and J dropped 0 bases, with 8 bases sitting between them. Germline CDR1 reads MNHEY; CDR2 reads SMNVEV (reference sequence). CDR3: CASSLATSSYNEQFF. In DNA form, the CDR3 reads TGTGCCAGCAGTTTAGCGACTAGCTCCTACAATGAGCAGTTCTTC.

The CDR3 nucleotides are TGTGCCAGCAGCTCCCAGGGGGCTTTGATTGAAAAACTGTTTTTT. The encoded protein is CASSSQGALIEKLFF. The chain uses TRBV7-2 and TRBJ1-4, with 8 nucleotides matching TRBD1. Germline CDR1 is SGHTA and CDR2 is FQGNSA. Germline trimming cut 4 bases from V and 7 bases from J; bases unmatched to any gene: 8. The CDR3 is 15 residues long.

The rearrangement uses TRBV28 and TRBJ1-4; D ambiguous. The germline V gene encodes CDR1 MDHEN and CDR2 SYDVKM. CDR3 length: 14 residues. With 7 bases removed from V and 6 bases from J, the gap between germline ends came to 15 bases. CDR3 region: CASTLGGFDEKLFF. The CDR3 DNA sequence: TGTGCCAGCACCTTGGGAGGGTTTGATGAAAAACTGTTTTTT.

V usage is TRBV28 and J usage is TRBJ2-1; 8 bases are a match to TRBD1. Germline V gene lookup returns CDR1 MDHEN and CDR2 SYDVKM. J was trimmed by 13 bases and V by 7 bases; bases with no gene match: 9. The CDR3 is 12 residues long. CDR3: CASNFGTGNQFF. CDR3 coding DNA: TGTGCCAGCAATTTCGGGACAGGTAACCAGTTCTTC.

This chain joins TRBV19 and TRBJ2-1, with D possibly matching TRBD1 (5 bases). CDR1 is LNHDA and CDR2 is SQIVND in the germline V gene (reference sequence). Trimming shortened V by 7 bases and J by 3 bases, and 16 bases separated the two germline ends. The CDR3 contains 15 residues. The CDR3 spells CASTSRRQYYNEQFF. The CDR3 region has the DNA TGTGCCAGTACCTCTAGAAGACAGTACTACAATGAGCAGTTCTTC. The variable domain in full, with the rest retrieved from reference TRBV19 and TRBJ2-1, is DGGITQSPKYLFRKEGQNVTLSCEQNLNHDAMYWYRQDPGQGLRLIYYSQIVNDFQKGDIAEGYSVSREKKESFPLTVTSAQKNPTAFYLCASTSRRQYYNEQFFGPGTRLTVL.

The gene calls are TRBV9 and TRBJ2-5, with D possibly being TRBD1 (6 bases). Germline V gene data show CDR1 as SGDLS and CDR2 as YYNGEE. The CDR3 extends over 17 amino acids. V dropped 0 bases and J dropped 0 bases, with 15 bases sitting between them. The CDR3 region has the DNA TGTGCCAGCAGCGTAGGAGGGGGACAATTGTACCAAGAGACCCAGTACTTC. It encodes CASSVGGGQLYQETQYF.

The sample holds one count of this clone. The chain carries TRBV7-9 and TRBJ2-5; 7 bases are shared with TRBD1. This CDR3 comprises 19 residues. V shed 4 bases and J 1 base; nucleotides not matched to a gene: 18. Germline-derived CDR1 and CDR2 are SEHNR and FQNEAQ (reference sequence). CDR3 in amino acids: CASSSTPPFDRVLQETQYF. CDR3 nucleotide sequence: TGTGCCAGCAGCTCAACCCCACCCTTTGACAGGGTCCTCCAAGAGACCCAGTACTTC. Filled out from reference TRBV7-9 and TRBJ2-5, the complete variable domain reads DTGVSQNPRHKITKRGQNVTFRCDPISEHNRLYWYRQTLGQGPEFLTYFQNEAQLEKSRLLSDRFSAERPKGSFSTLEIQRTEQGDSAMYLCASSSTPPFDRVLQETQYFGPGTRLLVL.

This clone came up once. The chain recombines TRBV28 with TRBJ1-2, with 10 bases fitting TRBD1. Germline values: CDR1 MDHEN, CDR2 SYDVKM. V dropped 1 base and J dropped 0; count of bases not matched to a gene: 11. This CDR3 spans 19 amino acids. The CDR3 DNA is TGTGCCAGCAGTTTATCTCGGACAGGGGGGCTAAAGACTAACTATGGCTACACCTTC. Its protein is CASSLSRTGGLKTNYGYTF.

This chain connects TRBV7-8 to TRBJ2-1; the D is unclear. This CDR3 has 18 residues. Trimming removed 1 base from V and 4 bases from J, with 20 bases in between. Germline V gene data show CDR1 as SGHVS and CDR2 as FQNEAQ. In nucleotides, the CDR3 is TGTGCCAGCAGCTTAGAACAGTCAGCCTTAACCTATTACAATGAGCAGTTCTTC. Its translation: CASSLEQSALTYYNEQFF.